These T cell receptor beta chains were read from a single sample in a study of blood T cell repertoires in COVID-19. Assay: immunoSEQ multiplex PCR; the TCRdb copy retains only in-frame clones and omits some. The sample includes approximately 100,000 clones, approximately 90% of them seen just once. Sequencing input: peripheral blood. Receptors originate from a human donor with acute or convalescent COVID-19. The donor label of this sample is uncertain. The CDR3 runs from the conserved cysteine through the conserved F or W. D genes are given only for firm matches. Clone size, where shown, is once, few, many, or a class for clones that have expanded.

CDR3aa	CDR3nt	len	abundance	j_gene	d_gene	v_gene
CASSPEGQGDRGTEAFF	TGTGCCAGCAGCCCCGAGGGCCAGGGGGATAGGGGCACTGAAGCTTTCTTT	17	-	TRBJ1-1	TRBD1	TRBV5-6
CASSRDRRGTGELFF	TGTGCCAGCAGCCGAGACAGGCGAGGCACCGGGGAGCTGTTTTTT	15	-	TRBJ2-2	-	TRBV7-3
CASSQDRPLSGNEQFF	TGCGCCAGCAGCCAAGATCGCCCCTTGAGCGGCAATGAGCAGTTCTTC	16	once	TRBJ2-1	-	TRBV4-3
CASSLEYPYEQYF	TGTGCCAGCAGTTTAGAGTACCCCTACGAGCAGTACTTC	13	-	TRBJ2-7	-	TRBV28
CAWSVSAGVTKTQYF	TGTGCCTGGAGTGTATCGGCGGGAGTGACGAAGACCCAGTACTTC	15	-	TRBJ2-5	TRBD2	TRBV30
CASSLLRGNEQFF	TGTGCCAGCAGCTTACTACGCGGAAATGAGCAGTTCTTC	13	-	TRBJ2-1	-	TRBV7-2
CASSLEEVGRSYEQYF	TGCGCCAGCAGCTTGGAGGAGGTCGGAAGGTCCTACGAGCAGTACTTC	16	-	TRBJ2-7	-	TRBV5-1
CASSAVRGSGQPQHF	TGTGCCAGCAGCGCGGTCAGGGGGTCGGGGCAGCCCCAGCATTTT	15	-	TRBJ1-5	-	TRBV21-1
CASSLNSLEQYF	TGTGCCAGCAGCTTAAACTCCCTCGAGCAGTACTTC	12	once	TRBJ2-7	-	TRBV11-2
CASSFRVRGLNTIYF	TGTGCCAGCAGTTTTAGGGTACGGGGATTAAACACCATATATTTT	15	-	TRBJ1-3	-	TRBV28
CASSFADRVYGYTF	TGTGCCAGCAGTTTCGCGGACAGGGTGTATGGCTACACCTTC	14	-	TRBJ1-2	TRBD1	TRBV28
CASRGGTSGGTDTQYF	TGTGCCAGCAGAGGTGGGACTAGCGGGGGCACAGATACGCAGTATTTT	16	once	TRBJ2-3	TRBD2	TRBV2
CASKGRRKDIQYF	TGTGCCAGCAAGGGCAGGAGGAAAGACATTCAGTACTTC	13	-	TRBJ2-4	-	TRBV6-5